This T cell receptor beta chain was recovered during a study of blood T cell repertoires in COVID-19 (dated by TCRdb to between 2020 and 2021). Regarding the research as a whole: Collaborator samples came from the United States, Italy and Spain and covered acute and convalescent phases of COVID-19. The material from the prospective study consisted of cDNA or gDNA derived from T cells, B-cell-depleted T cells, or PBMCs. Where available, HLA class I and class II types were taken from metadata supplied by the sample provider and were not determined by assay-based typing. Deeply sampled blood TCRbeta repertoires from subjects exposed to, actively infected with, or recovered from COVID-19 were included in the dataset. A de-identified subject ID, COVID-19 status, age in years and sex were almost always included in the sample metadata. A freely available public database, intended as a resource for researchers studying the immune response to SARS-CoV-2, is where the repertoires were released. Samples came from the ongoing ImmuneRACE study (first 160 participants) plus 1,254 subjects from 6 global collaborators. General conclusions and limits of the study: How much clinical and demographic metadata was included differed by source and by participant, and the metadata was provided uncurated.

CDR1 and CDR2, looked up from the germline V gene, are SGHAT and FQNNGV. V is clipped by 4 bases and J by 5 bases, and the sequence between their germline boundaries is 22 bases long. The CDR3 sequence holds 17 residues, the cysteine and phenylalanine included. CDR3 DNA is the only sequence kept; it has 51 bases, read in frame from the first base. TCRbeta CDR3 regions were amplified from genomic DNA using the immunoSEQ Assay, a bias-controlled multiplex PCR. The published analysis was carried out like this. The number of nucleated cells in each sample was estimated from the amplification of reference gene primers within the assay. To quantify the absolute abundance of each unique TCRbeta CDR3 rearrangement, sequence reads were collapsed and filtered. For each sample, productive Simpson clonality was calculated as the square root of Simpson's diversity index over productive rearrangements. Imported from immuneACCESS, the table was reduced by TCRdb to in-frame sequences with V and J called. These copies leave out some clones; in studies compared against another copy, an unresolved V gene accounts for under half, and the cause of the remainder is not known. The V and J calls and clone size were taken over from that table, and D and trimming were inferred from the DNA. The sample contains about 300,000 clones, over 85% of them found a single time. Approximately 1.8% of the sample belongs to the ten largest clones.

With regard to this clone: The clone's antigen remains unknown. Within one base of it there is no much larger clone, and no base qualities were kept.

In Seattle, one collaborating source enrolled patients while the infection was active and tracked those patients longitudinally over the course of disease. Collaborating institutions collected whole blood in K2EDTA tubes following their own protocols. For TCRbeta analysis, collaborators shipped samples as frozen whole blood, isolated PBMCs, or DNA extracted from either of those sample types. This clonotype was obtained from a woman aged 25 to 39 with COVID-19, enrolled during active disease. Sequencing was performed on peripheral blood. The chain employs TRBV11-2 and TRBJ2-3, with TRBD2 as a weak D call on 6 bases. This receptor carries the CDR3 CASSSSSSGWKKDTQYF. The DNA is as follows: TGTGCCAGCAGCTCCAGCTCCAGCGGGTGGAAAAAAGATACGCAGTATTTT.